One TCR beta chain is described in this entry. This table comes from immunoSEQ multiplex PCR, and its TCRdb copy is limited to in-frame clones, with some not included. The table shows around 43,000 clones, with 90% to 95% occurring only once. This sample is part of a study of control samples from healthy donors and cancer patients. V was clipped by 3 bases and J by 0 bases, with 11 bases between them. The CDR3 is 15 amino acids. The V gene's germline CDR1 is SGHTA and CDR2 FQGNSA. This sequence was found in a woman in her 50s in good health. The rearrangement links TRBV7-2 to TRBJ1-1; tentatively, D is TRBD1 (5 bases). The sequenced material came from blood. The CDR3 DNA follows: TGTGCCAGCAGCTTGGCAGGGCCCGTGAACACTGAAGCTTTCTTT. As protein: CASSLAGPVNTEAFF.